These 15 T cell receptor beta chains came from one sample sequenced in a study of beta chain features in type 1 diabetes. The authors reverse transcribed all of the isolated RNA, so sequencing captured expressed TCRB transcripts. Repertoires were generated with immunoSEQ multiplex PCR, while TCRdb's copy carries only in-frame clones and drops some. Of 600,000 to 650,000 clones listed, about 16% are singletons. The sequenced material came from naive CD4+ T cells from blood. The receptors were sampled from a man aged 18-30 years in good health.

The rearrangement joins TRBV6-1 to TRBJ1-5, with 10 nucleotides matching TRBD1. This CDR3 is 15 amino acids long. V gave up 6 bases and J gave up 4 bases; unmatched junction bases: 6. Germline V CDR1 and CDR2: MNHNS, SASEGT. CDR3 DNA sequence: TGTGCCAGCAGCACGACAGGGGGCTGGAATCAGCCCCAGCATTTT. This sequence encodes CASSTTGGWNQPQHF.

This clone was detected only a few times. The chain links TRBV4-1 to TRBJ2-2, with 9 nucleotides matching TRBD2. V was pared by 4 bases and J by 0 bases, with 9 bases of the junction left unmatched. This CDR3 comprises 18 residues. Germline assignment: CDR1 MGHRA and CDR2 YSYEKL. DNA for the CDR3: TGCGCCAGCAGCCCCTTTAGCGGGAGAGTCGCGAACACCGGGGAGCTGTTTTTT. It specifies CASSPFSGRVANTGELFF.

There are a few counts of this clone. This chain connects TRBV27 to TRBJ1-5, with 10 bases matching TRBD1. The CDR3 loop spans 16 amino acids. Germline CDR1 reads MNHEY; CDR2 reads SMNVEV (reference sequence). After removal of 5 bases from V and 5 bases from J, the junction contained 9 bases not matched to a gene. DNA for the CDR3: TGTGCCAGCAGTCCGCGGGACAGGGGAAAGCATCAGCCCCAGCATTTT. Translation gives CASSPRDRGKHQPQHF.

The CDR3 DNA follows: TGCGCCAGCAGCTTACAACAGGGGGCAGCGTACGAGCAGTACTTC. It specifies CASSLQQGAAYEQYF. V gene TRBV5-1 combines with J gene TRBJ2-7; 9 bases line up with TRBD1. The CDR3 spans 15 residues. Germline V lookup: CDR1 SGHRS, CDR2 YFSETQ. V shed 2 bases and J 4 bases; nucleotides not matched to a gene: 7. Combining the CDR3 with reference TRBV5-1 and TRBJ2-7 gives the whole variable domain KAGVTQTPRYLIKTRGQQVTLSCSPISGHRSVSWYQQTPGQGLQFLFEYFSETQRNKGNFPGRFSGRQFSNSRSEMNVSTLELGDSALYLCASSLQQGAAYEQYFGPGTRLTVT.

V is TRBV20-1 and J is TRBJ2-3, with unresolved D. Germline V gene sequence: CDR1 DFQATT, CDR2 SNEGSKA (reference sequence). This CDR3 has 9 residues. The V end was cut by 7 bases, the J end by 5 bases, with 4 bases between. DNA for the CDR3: TGCAGTGTGGGAGATACGCAGTATTTT. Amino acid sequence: CSVGDTQYF.

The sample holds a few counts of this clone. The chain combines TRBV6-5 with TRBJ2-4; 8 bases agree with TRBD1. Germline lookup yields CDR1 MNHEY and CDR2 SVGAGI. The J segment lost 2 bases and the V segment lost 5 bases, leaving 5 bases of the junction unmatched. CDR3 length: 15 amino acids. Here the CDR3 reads CASSTRQGTKNIQYF. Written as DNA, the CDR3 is TGTGCCAGCAGTACTAGACAGGGGACCAAAAACATTCAGTACTTC.

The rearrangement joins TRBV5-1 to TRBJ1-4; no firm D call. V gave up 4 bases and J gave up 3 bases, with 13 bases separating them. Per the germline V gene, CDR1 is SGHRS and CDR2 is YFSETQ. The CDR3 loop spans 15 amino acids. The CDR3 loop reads CASSIDNVANEKLFF. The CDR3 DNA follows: TGCGCCAGCAGCATAGACAATGTGGCTAATGAAAAACTGTTTTTT. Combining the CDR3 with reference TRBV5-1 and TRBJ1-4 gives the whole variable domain KAGVTQTPRYLIKTRGQQVTLSCSPISGHRSVSWYQQTPGQGLQFLFEYFSETQRNKGNFPGRFSGRQFSNSRSEMNVSTLELGDSALYLCASSIDNVANEKLFFGSGTQLSVL.

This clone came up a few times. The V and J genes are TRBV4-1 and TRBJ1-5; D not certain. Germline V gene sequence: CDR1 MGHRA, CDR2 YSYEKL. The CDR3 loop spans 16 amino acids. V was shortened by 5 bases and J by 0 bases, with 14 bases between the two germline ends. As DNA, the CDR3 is TGCGCCAGCAGCGATCCAAAAAGTTATAGCAATCAGCCCCAGCATTTT. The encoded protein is CASSDPKSYSNQPQHF.

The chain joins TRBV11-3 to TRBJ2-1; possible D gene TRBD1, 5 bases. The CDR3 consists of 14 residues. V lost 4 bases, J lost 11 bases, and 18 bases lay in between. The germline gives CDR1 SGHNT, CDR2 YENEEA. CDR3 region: CASSSAASGRKQFF. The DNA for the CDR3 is TGTGCCAGCAGCTCGGCAGCCTCAGGGCGGAAGCAGTTCTTC. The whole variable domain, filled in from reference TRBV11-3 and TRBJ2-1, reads EAGVVQSPRYKIIEKKQPVAFWCNPISGHNTLYWYLQNLGQGPELLIRYENEEAVDDSQLPKDRFSAERLKGVDSTLKIQPAELGDSAVYLCASSSAASGRKQFFGPGTRLTVL.

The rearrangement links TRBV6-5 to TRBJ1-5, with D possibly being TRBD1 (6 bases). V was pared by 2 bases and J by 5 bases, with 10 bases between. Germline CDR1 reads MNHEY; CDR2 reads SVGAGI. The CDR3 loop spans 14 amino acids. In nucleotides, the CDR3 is TGTGCCAGCAGTTACGATGGGGGCGATCAGCCCCAGCATTTT. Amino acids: CASSYDGGDQPQHF.

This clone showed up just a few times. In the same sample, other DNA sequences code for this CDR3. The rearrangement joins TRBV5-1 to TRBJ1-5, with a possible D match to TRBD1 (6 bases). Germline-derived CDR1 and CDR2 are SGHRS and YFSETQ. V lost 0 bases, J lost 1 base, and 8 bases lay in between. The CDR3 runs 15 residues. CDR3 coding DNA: TGCGCCAGCAGCTTGGAGGGGGTCAGCAATCAGCCCCAGCATTTT. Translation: CASSLEGVSNQPQHF.

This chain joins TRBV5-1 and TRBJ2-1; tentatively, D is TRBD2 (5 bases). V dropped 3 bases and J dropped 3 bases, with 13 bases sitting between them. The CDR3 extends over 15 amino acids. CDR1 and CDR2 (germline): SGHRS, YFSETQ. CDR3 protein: CASSSISGLYNEQFF. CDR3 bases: TGCGCCAGCAGCTCCATCAGCGGACTCTACAATGAGCAGTTCTTC.

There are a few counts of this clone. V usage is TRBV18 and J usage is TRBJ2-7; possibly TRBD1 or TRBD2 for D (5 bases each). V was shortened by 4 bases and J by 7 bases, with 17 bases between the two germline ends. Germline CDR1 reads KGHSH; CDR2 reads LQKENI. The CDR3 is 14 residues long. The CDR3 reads CASSLGTGPQEQYF. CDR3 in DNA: TGTGCCAGCTCACTCGGGACCGGGCCCCAAGAGCAGTACTTC.

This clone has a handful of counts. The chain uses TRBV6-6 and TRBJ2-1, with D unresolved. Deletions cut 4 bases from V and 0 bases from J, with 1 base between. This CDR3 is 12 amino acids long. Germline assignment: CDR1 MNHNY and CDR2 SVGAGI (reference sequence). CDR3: CASSFSYNEQFF. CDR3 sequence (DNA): TGTGCCAGCAGTTTCTCCTACAATGAGCAGTTCTTC.

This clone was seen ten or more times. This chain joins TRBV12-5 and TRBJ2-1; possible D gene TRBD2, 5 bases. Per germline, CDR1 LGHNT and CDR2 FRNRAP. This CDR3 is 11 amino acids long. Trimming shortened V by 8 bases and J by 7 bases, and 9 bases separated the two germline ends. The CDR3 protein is CASTPGNEQFF. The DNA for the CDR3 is TGTGCTAGTACTCCGGGGAATGAGCAGTTCTTC.